These T cell receptor beta chains were read from a single sample in a study of blood T cell repertoires in COVID-19. Generated by immunoSEQ multiplex PCR, the TCRdb table keeps only in-frame clones and is missing some. Altogether 450,000 to 500,000 clones are present, roughly 88% being singletons, with the ten largest covering approximately 2.9%. Source material: peripheral blood. Receptors were obtained from a human donor in a cohort sampled during active COVID-19. Each CDR3 is given with its conserved first and last residue. A D gene is named only where the DNA matches it firmly. Size tells how often a clone was seen (once, few, many) or the class of an expanded clone, and some rows leave it out.

j_gene,d_gene,v_gene,abundance,CDR3nt,CDR3aa
TRBJ1-2,TRBD1,TRBV4-3,.,TGCGCCAGCAGCCAAGTCCAGGGGGTCGGGGGCTACACCTTC,CASSQVQGVGGYTF
TRBJ2-7,.,TRBV7-9,.,TGTGCCACCACCTCGAACAGCCTCTACGAGCAGTACTTC,CATTSNSLYEQYF
TRBJ2-7,.,TRBV10-3,.,TGTGCCATCAGGGGTAGCGGATACGAGCAGTACTTC,CAIRGSGYEQYF
TRBJ1-1,TRBD1,TRBV11-2,once,TGTGCCAGCAGCTTAGTTGCAGGGGGCCAGAACACTGAAGCTTTCTTT,CASSLVAGGQNTEAFF
TRBJ1-3,.,TRBV9,.,TGTGCCAGCAGCGTAGGTGGCGTCGGGGATGGAAACACCATATATTTT,CASSVGGVGDGNTIYF
TRBJ2-2,.,TRBV12-5,.,TGTGCTAGTGGTCCCACCCCAACGCGCCTGTGGCCACGCAACGCGGGTTGGAACACCGGGGAGCTGTTTTTT,CASGPTPTRLWPRNAGWNTGELFF
TRBJ2-1,.,TRBV15,.,TGTGCCACCAGCAGAAAGGCGGCCCAGCGGGAGCAGTTCTTC,CATSRKAAQREQFF
TRBJ2-3,.,TRBV9,few,TGTGCCAGCAGCGTAGGGAGGAGCGGAGGCACAGATACGCAGTATTTT,CASSVGRSGGTDTQYF
TRBJ1-4,.,TRBV24-1,.,TGTGCCACCAGTGATGGAGCGGTGAATGAAAAACTGTTTTTT,CATSDGAVNEKLFF
TRBJ2-5,.,TRBV5-5,.,TGTGCCAGCAGCTTGGAAGGTTTCAGGTACCAAGAGACCCAGTACTTC,CASSLEGFRYQETQYF
TRBJ2-7,TRBD2,TRBV5-4,.,TGTGCCAGCAGCTTGGAAGCGGGAGGGCGGAACGAGCAGTACTTC,CASSLEAGGRNEQYF
TRBJ1-4,TRBD1,TRBV4-2,few,TGTGCCAGCAGCCGGATACAGGGGAGGCAGGAAAAACTGTTTTTT,CASSRIQGRQEKLFF
TRBJ1-1,.,TRBV2,.,TGTGCCAGTACAGTGAACACTGAAGCTTTCTTT,CASTVNTEAFF
TRBJ2-7,.,TRBV3-1/TRBV3-2,.,TGTGCCAGCAGCCAATCGTCTCTTTCCTACGAGCAGTACTTC,CASSQSSLSYEQYF
TRBJ2-7,TRBD1,TRBV27,.,TGTGCCAGCAGTTTTGGGACAGGACTCGAGCAGTACTTC,CASSFGTGLEQYF
TRBJ2-3,TRBD2,TRBV18,.,TGTGCCAGCTCACCTATGACTAGCGGGAGCACAGATACGCAGTATTTT,CASSPMTSGSTDTQYF
TRBJ2-7,.,TRBV3-1/TRBV3-2,.,TGTGCCAGCAGTCCCGGGACACCCCCCTCCTACGAGCAGTACTTC,CASSPGTPPSYEQYF
TRBJ1-1,.,TRBV7-3,.,TGTGCCAGCAGCCCTAATACGAACACTGAAGCTTTCTTT,CASSPNTNTEAFF
TRBJ1-1,.,TRBV9,.,TGTGCCAGCAGCCCGGGGGTACGGACTGAAGCTTTCTTT,CASSPGVRTEAFF
TRBJ2-1,TRBD2,TRBV11-3,.,TGTGCCAGCAGCCTCGGACTAGCGGGAGGCCCCTTCTACAATGAGCAGTTCTTC,CASSLGLAGGPFYNEQFF
TRBJ2-2,TRBD2,TRBV5-1,few,TGCGCCAGCAGCTTGGGAGGTAGCGGGAGGTCAAAGACCGGGGAGCTGTTTTTT,CASSLGGSGRSKTGELFF
TRBJ1-1,.,TRBV5-6,.,TGTGCCAGCAGCTTGACCCCTAACCTCGGGACTGAAGCTTTCTTT,CASSLTPNLGTEAFF
TRBJ1-5,.,TRBV30,.,TGTGCCTGGAGTGTCGGGGGACTGGCTCAGCCCCAGCATTTT,CAWSVGGLAQPQHF
TRBJ2-7,.,TRBV5-4,.,TGTGCCAGCAGCTTGGCTCCTGGACATGACTCCTACGAGCAGTACTTC,CASSLAPGHDSYEQYF
TRBJ2-7,TRBD2,TRBV6-5,.,TGTGCCAGCGGACTAGCGGAAGCCTACGAGCAGTACTTC,CASGLAEAYEQYF
TRBJ1-1,.,TRBV30,.,TGTGCCTGGAGTGACACCGCACACACTGAAGCTTTCTTT,CAWSDTAHTEAFF
TRBJ2-5,.,TRBV9,.,TGTGCCAGCAGCCCCACGGGGGGAAGGGGGGAGACCCAGTACTTC,CASSPTGGRGETQYF
TRBJ1-2,.,TRBV5-1,.,TGCGCCAGCAGCTTTACTGCAAATAACTATGGCTACACCTTC,CASSFTANNYGYTF
TRBJ2-1,TRBD2,TRBV7-9,.,TGTGCCAGCAGCTTCGGACTAGCGAGCAATGAGCAGTTCTTC,CASSFGLASNEQFF
TRBJ2-3,TRBD2,TRBV28,.,TGTGCCAGCAGCGAAGCGGGAGGGGGCACAGATACGCAGTATTTT,CASSEAGGGTDTQYF
TRBJ2-5,TRBD2,TRBV10-3,.,TGTGCCATCAGAAAGGGGTCTAGCGGACAAGAGACCCAGTACTTC,CAIRKGSSGQETQYF
TRBJ1-2,.,TRBV5-1,.,TGCGCCAGCAGCTTGGGACAGGAATTAGGGGGCTACACCTTC,CASSLGQELGGYTF